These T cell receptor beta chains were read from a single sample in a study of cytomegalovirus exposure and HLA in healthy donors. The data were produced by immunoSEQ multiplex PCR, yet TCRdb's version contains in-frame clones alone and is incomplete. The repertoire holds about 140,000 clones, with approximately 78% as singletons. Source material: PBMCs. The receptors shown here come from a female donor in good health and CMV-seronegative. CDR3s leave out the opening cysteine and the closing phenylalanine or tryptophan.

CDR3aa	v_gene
ASSLGSGPPGDTQY	TRBV13
ASSFGISGSYEQY	TRBV28
AWSRTGGTRETQY	TRBV30
ASSQGLAGGYTDTQY	TRBV5-1
ASSNGTGAPETNEKLF	TRBV21-1
ATSKHGSSYEQY	TRBV15
ASSLVGVTNEKLF	TRBV5-6
ASSEDELSNTEAF	TRBV2
ASSPQGYGDTIY	TRBV7-8
ASSLVLAGGTKTQY	TRBV5-6
ATSREGLPGELF	TRBV15
ASSSQGSNEQF	TRBV5-1
ASRRSGLFEAF	TRBV28
ASCNGAPPEYGYT	TRBV28
ASSLGVLETQY	TRBV5-1
ASSLVPGISSNQPQH	TRBV5-8
AWSNLQVGRGNTIY	TRBV30